Listed below are T cell receptor beta chains from one sample, sequenced in a study of shared clonotypes between healthy human individuals. Sequencing used immunoSEQ multiplex PCR; TCRdb keeps in-frame clones, though not all of them. The sample lists fewer than 2.5 million clones, roughly 93% occurring once. Sample: naive CD4+ T cells from PBMCs. The receptors come from a man in his late teens or twenties in good health. Some clones in this sample may be carry-over from other donors' samples. Both conserved end residues are part of each CDR3. The D gene is left open where the match is weak. Expanded clones are given a class, and other clones once, few, many or no size at all.

once	TRBD2	TRBV9	TRBJ2-7	18	CASSVGLAGPRRLHEQYF	TGTGCCAGCAGCGTAGGACTAGCGGGACCCCGCCGTCTGCACGAGCAGTACTTC
.	.	TRBV4-3	TRBJ2-1	17	CASSQPGLLSSYNEQFF	TGCGCCAGCAGCCAACCCGGACTCCTGAGCTCCTACAATGAGCAGTTCTTC
.	.	TRBV7-3	TRBJ2-5	17	CASSPRTGQQSQETQYF	TGTGCCAGCAGCCCAAGAACGGGCCAGCAGAGCCAAGAGACCCAGTACTTC
.	TRBD1	TRBV5-1	TRBJ1-1	15	CASSFWTGVNTEAFF	TGCGCCAGCAGCTTCTGGACAGGGGTGAACACTGAAGCTTTCTTT
once	TRBD1	TRBV5-6	TRBJ2-2	16	CASSSAGGYITGELFF	TGTGCCAGCAGCTCGGCAGGGGGCTATATCACCGGGGAGCTGTTTTTT
.	.	TRBV6-5	TRBJ2-7	14	CASSYSTKLAEQYF	TGTGCCAGCAGTTACTCGACTAAGTTGGCCGAGCAGTACTTC
.	.	TRBV28	TRBJ2-2	17	CASSLGSQGGDTGELFF	TGTGCCAGCAGTTTAGGTTCTCAGGGGGGTGACACCGGGGAGCTGTTTTTT
few	.	TRBV7-2	TRBJ2-2	14	CASSPDWGTGELFF	TGTGCCAGCAGCCCGGACTGGGGCACCGGGGAGCTGTTTTTT
.	.	TRBV28	TRBJ2-2	12	CASSLKGRELFF	TGTGCCAGCAGTTTAAAGGGGCGGGAGCTGTTTTTT
.	.	TRBV6-6	TRBJ1-2	14	CASSPQGGSYGYTF	TGTGCCAGCAGTCCCCAGGGAGGAAGCTATGGCTACACCTTC
once	.	TRBV7-8	TRBJ2-3	14	CASSLLAATDTQYF	TGTGCCAGCAGCTTATTGGCTGCGACAGATACGCAGTATTTT
.	TRBD2	TRBV6-5	TRBJ2-7	15	CASSLRLAGSYEQYF	TGTGCCAGCAGTCTCAGACTAGCGGGGTCCTACGAGCAGTACTTC
.	.	TRBV28	TRBJ2-5	13	CASSRSLGETQYF	TGTGCCAGCAGCAGATCTTTAGGGGAGACCCAGTACTTC
.	TRBD1	TRBV28	TRBJ2-2	14	CASSRDRLTGELFF	TGTGCCAGCAGTCGGGACAGATTGACCGGGGAGCTGTTTTTT
once	.	TRBV5-4	TRBJ2-5	13	CASSLSGTETQYF	TGTGCCAGCAGCTTATCAGGGACAGAGACCCAGTACTTC
.	.	TRBV6-6	TRBJ2-2	15	CASSYSVGNTGELFF	TGTGCCAGCAGTTACTCGGTGGGAAACACCGGGGAGCTGTTTTTT
.	.	TRBV4-1	TRBJ2-5	15	CASSQEASSRETQYF	TGCGCCAGCAGCCAAGAGGCTTCGTCAAGAGAGACCCAGTACTTC
.	TRBD1	TRBV7-2	TRBJ2-1	16	CASSSGQGAGRNEQFF	TGTGCCAGCAGCTCTGGACAGGGGGCAGGGAGGAATGAGCAGTTCTTC
once	.	TRBV12-5	TRBJ1-3	14	CASGLAGSGNTIYF	TGTGCTAGTGGTTTGGCCGGTTCTGGAAACACCATATATTTT
.	.	TRBV5-1	TRBJ1-2	13	CASSLAGSEGYTF	TGCGCCAGCAGCTTGGCGGGTAGTGAAGGCTACACCTTC
once	TRBD2	TRBV7-2	TRBJ2-2	16	CASSEASGARTGELFF	TGTGCCAGCAGCGAAGCTAGCGGGGCGCGTACCGGGGAGCTGTTTTTT
.	.	TRBV7-2	TRBJ1-1	12	CASSSTNTEAFF	TGTGCCAGCAGCTCCACGAACACTGAAGCTTTCTTT
.	TRBD1	TRBV7-9	TRBJ2-3	16	CASSRVGTGGTDTQYF	TGTGCCAGCAGCCGAGTGGGGACAGGAGGGACAGATACGCAGTATTTT
.	.	TRBV2	TRBJ1-2	13	CASSEGAGYGYTF	TGTGCCAGCAGTGAAGGGGCCGGTTATGGCTACACCTTC
.	TRBD1	TRBV6-5	TRBJ2-7	15	CASSPRQGSAYEQYF	TGTGCCAGCAGTCCTAGACAGGGGAGCGCCTACGAGCAGTACTTC
few	TRBD1	TRBV6-5	TRBJ1-5	15	CASRLDRGQGQPQHF	TGTGCCAGCAGACTCGACAGGGGACAGGGTCAGCCCCAGCATTTT
.	TRBD1	TRBV15	TRBJ2-7	15	CATSRMPGQGSEQYF	TGTGCCACCAGCAGAATGCCGGGACAGGGGTCCGAGCAGTACTTC
.	.	TRBV27	TRBJ2-4	12	CASGEHRDIQYF	TGTGCCAGCGGCGAACATAGGGACATTCAGTACTTC
.	TRBD1	TRBV7-6	TRBJ1-2	17	CASSIRDRGSANYGYTF	TGTGCCAGCAGCATAAGGGACAGGGGGTCAGCTAACTATGGCTACACCTTC
.	.	TRBV29-1	TRBJ1-1	13	CSVVGLFGTEAFF	TGCAGCGTGGTGGGGTTGTTTGGCACTGAAGCTTTCTTT
.	.	TRBV28	TRBJ2-1	11	CATQLVNEQFF	TGTGCCACCCAACTAGTTAATGAGCAGTTCTTC
.	TRBD1	TRBV9	TRBJ2-5	15	CASSPRNPGQGDVYF	TGTGCCAGCAGCCCGCGGAACCCAGGACAGGGCGATGTCTACTTC
few	.	TRBV9	TRBJ1-5	14	CASSVAGDWEPQHF	TGTGCCAGCAGCGTAGCTGGTGATTGGGAGCCCCAGCATTTT
.	.	TRBV9	TRBJ2-7	14	CASTPSARSYEQYF	TGTGCCAGCACCCCATCGGCCCGCTCCTACGAGCAGTACTTC
.	.	TRBV11-2	TRBJ2-2	17	CASTLLRDSLNTGELFF	TGTGCCAGCACCCTCCTCCGGGACTCATTGAACACCGGGGAGCTGTTTTTT
.	.	TRBV5-1	TRBJ1-1	16	CASSLAPGAVNTEAFF	TGCGCCAGCAGCTTGGCTCCGGGGGCGGTGAACACTGAAGCTTTCTTT
.	.	TRBV19	TRBJ2-4	16	CASSIRAGLAKNIQYF	TGTGCCAGTAGTATAAGGGCAGGTCTAGCCAAAAACATTCAGTACTTC
.	.	TRBV18	TRBJ2-5	15	CASSPENTKKGTQYF	TGTGCCAGCTCACCGGAGAATACCAAGAAAGGGACCCAGTACTTC
.	TRBD1	TRBV18	TRBJ2-7	15	CASSPPWDRGAKQYF	TGTGCCAGCTCACCACCTTGGGACAGGGGGGCGAAGCAGTACTTC
.	TRBD1	TRBV11-2	TRBJ2-2	17	CASSLDIRDRRAGELFF	TGTGCCAGCAGCTTAGATATCCGGGACAGACGGGCCGGGGAGCTGTTTTTT
.	TRBD2	TRBV9	TRBJ2-1	15	CASSVTSGRTGEQFF	TGTGCCAGCAGCGTGACTAGCGGGAGAACAGGCGAGCAGTTCTTC
.	.	TRBV7-8	TRBJ1-1	13	CASSLRGGTEAFF	TGTGCCAGCAGCTTACGGGGGGGCACTGAAGCTTTCTTT
once	.	TRBV7-3	TRBJ2-3	15	CASSAWSLGIDTQYF	TGTGCCAGCAGCGCCTGGAGTCTGGGGATAGATACGCAGTATTTT